This T cell receptor (beta chain) was recovered during a study of cytomegalovirus exposure and HLA in healthy donors. The assay was immunoSEQ multiplex PCR, and TCRdb's table has in-frame clones only and misses some. The sample contains 100,000 to 120,000 clones, more than 70% of which appear only once. Study-wide findings and caveats: Some public TCRs appeared in many individuals, while most sequences were rare. 164 TCR beta chains were listed as cytomegalovirus-associated.

A word on this clone: The target antigen is unknown.

The CDR3 has 13 amino acids. V lost 2 bases, J lost 3 bases, and 7 bases lay in between. The germline CDR1 and CDR2 sequences are SGHTA and FQGNSA. The receptor was derived from a woman younger than 30 in good health and CMV-seronegative. V is TRBV7-2 and J is TRBJ2-5; D is uncertain. Sequencing input: PBMCs. In DNA form, the CDR3 reads TGTGCCAGCAGCTTATCCCGGGAAGAGACCCAGTACTTC. This sequence encodes CASSLSREETQYF.